Detailed here is one TCR beta chain. The CDR3 extends over 13 amino acids. Germline lookup yields CDR1 SGHRS and CDR2 YFSETQ. V lost 0 bases, J lost 0 bases, and 3 bases lay in between. This sample stems from a study of T cell changes during pregnancy in multiple sclerosis. Sequencing used immunoSEQ multiplex PCR; TCRdb keeps in-frame clones, though not all of them. The data contain 40,000 to 50,000 clones, 80% to 85% of them singletons. The J gene is TRBJ1-1, the V gene TRBV5-1, with D uncertain. This specimen consisted of CD4+ T cells from peripheral blood mononuclear cells, obtained before pregnancy. The source is a female donor with multiple sclerosis, enrolled in a pregnancy study. CDR3 sequence (DNA): TGCGCCAGCAGCTTGGACATGAACACTGAAGCTTTCTTT. As protein: CASSLDMNTEAFF.